This TCR beta chain is from a study of cytomegalovirus exposure and HLA in healthy donors. Study-wide results and caveats: Sequences of the TCR beta chain were said to predict the HLA-A and HLA-B alleles of most subjects accurately. The study labeled 180 or so TCR beta chains cytomegalovirus-associated.

Germline values: CDR1 MNHEY, CDR2 SMNVEV (reference sequence). CDR3 length: 15 amino acids. In regard to this clone: Its antigen is unidentified. Compared with germline, one end of the junction differs, possibly owing to a read error.

In the PCR, 60 Vbeta and 13 Jbeta primers were used. TCRdb keeps only in-frame clones here, not all; method: immunoSEQ multiplex PCR. In the table there are roughly 170,000 clones, over 75% of which are singletons. This clonotype was obtained from a woman in her twenties or thirties in good health and CMV-seronegative. The V gene is TRBV27, the J gene TRBJ1-2; 8 bases align to TRBD1. Sample: PBMCs. In DNA, the CDR3 is TGTGCCAGCACCACAGGACAGGGCGGTAACTATGGCTACCCCTTC. The encoded protein is CASTTGQGGNYGYPF.